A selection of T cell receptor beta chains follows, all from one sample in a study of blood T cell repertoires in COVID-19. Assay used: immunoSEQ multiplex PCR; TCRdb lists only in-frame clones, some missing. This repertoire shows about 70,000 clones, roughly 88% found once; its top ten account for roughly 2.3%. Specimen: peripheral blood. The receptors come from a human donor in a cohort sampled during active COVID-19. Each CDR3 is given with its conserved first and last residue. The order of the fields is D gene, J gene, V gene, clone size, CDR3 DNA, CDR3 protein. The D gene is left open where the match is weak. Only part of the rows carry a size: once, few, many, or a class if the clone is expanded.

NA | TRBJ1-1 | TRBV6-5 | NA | TGTGCCAGCAGTTACTCGAGAGGGTCCACTGAAGCTTTCTTT | CASSYSRGSTEAFF
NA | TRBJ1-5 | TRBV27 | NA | TGTGCCAGCAGTTTATCTTCCCGTTATAGCAATCAGCCCCAGCATTTT | CASSLSSRYSNQPQHF
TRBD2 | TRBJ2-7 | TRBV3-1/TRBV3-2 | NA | TGTGCCAGCAGCCAAGTAGTTGCTAGCGGGAGAAAGTACGAGCAGTACTTC | CASSQVVASGRKYEQYF
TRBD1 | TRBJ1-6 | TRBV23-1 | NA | TGCGCCGGGCGGACAGGGAATAATTCACCCCTCCACTTT | CAGRTGNNSPLHF
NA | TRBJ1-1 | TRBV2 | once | TGTGCCAGCAGTGACAGGGTTGTTGAAGCTTTCTTT | CASSDRVVEAFF
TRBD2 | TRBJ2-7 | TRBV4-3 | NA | TGCGCCAGCAGCCAAGCAGGGACTAGTGCCTACGAGCAGTACTTC | CASSQAGTSAYEQYF
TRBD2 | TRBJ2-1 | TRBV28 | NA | TGTGCCAGCAGTTTACTAGCGGGCCGGTCAGATGAGCAGTTCTTC | CASSLLAGRSDEQFF
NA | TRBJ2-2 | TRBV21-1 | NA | TGTGCCAGCAGCAAAGCGGTGGGACTAGCGGGAGTAGCTTACACCGGGGAGCTGTTTTTT | CASSKAVGLAGVAYTGELFF
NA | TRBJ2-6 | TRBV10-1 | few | TGCGCCAGCAGTGCCACACAGGCGAACTCTGGGGCCAACGTCCTGACTTTC | CASSATQANSGANVLTF
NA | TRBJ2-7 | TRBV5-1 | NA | TGCGCCAGCAGCTTGGGAGCGGGCTACGAGCAGTACTTC | CASSLGAGYEQYF
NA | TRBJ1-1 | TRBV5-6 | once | TGTGCCAGCAGCTTGGGAGGAGGCCCTGAAGCTTTCTTT | CASSLGGGPEAFF
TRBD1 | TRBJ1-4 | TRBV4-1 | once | TGCGCCAGCAGCCAGAACAGCAGAAGTGGACAGGGGAATGAAAAACTGTTTTTT | CASSQNSRSGQGNEKLFF
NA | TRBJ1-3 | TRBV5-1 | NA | TGCGCCAGCAGCCCCGAGAGGAGCGGAAACACCATATATTTT | CASSPERSGNTIYF
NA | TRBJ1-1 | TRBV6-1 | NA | TGTGCCAGCAATCTGGACAAGAACACTGAAGCTTTCTTT | CASNLDKNTEAFF
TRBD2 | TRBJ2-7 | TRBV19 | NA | TGTGCCAGTAGTATGAGGGTCGGGGGGGCCGCGGCCTACGAGCAGTACTTC | CASSMRVGGAAAYEQYF
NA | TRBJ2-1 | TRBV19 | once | TGTGCCAGTAGTGGTGGGAGCGCCGGCCACAATGAGCAGTTCTTC | CASSGGSAGHNEQFF
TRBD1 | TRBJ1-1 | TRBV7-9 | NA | TGTGCCAGCAGCTTAATGACGACAGGGACTGAAGCTTTCTTT | CASSLMTTGTEAFF
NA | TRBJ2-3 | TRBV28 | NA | TGTGCCAGCAGTCCGGGTGGCGGGAGCACAGATACGCAGTATTTT | CASSPGGGSTDTQYF